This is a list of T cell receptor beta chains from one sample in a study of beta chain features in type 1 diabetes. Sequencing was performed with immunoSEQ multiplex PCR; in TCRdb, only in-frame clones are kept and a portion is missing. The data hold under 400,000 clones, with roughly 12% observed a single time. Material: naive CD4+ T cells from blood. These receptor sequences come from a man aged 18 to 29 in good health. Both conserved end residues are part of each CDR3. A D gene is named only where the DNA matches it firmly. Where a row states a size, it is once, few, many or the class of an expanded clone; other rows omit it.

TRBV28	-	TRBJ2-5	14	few	TGTGCCAGCAGTCAGCCGGGACTCCAAGAGACCCAGTACTTC	CASSQPGLQETQYF
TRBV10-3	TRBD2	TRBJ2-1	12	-	TGTGCCATCACTAGCGGGATGTATGAGCAGTTCTTC	CAITSGMYEQFF
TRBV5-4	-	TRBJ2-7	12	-	TGTGCCAGCAGCTCGCAGGGAGGTCAGCAGTACTTC	CASSSQGGQQYF
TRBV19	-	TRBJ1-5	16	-	TGTGCCAGTAGTTTCTCGACAGGTGTTGTCTCTAAGCCCCAGCATTTT	CASSFSTGVVSKPQHF
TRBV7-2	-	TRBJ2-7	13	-	TGTGCCAGCAGCACGGAGGGTCGATACGAGCAGTACTTC	CASSTEGRYEQYF
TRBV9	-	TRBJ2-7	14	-	TGTGCCAGCAGCGTAGAGGCGGGACCCTACGAGCAGTACTTC	CASSVEAGPYEQYF
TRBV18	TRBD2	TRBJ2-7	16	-	TGTGCCAGCTCTTGGACTAGCGGTGATGGGGGCTACGAGCAGTACTTC	CASSWTSGDGGYEQYF
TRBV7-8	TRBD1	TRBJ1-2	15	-	TGTGCCAGCAGCCCTCGACGAGGGGGCAACTATGGCTACACCTTC	CASSPRRGGNYGYTF
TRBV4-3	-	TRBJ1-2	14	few	TGCGCCAGCAGCCAAGAAGTCAGAAACTATGGCTACACCTTC	CASSQEVRNYGYTF
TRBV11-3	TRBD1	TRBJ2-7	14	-	TGTGCCAGCAGCTCCGGGACAGGGTATGCCGAGCAGTACTTC	CASSSGTGYAEQYF
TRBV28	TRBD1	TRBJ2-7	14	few	TGTGCCAGCAGCCCCCGACAGGGTTCCTACGAGCAGTACTTC	CASSPRQGSYEQYF
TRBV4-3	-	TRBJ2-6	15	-	TGCGCCAGCAGCCCACGACAGATCGGAAGCAACGTCCTGACTTTC	CASSPRQIGSNVLTF
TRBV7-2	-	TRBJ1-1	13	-	TGTGCCAGCAGCACCTACTCCCGAACTGAAGCTTTCTTT	CASSTYSRTEAFF
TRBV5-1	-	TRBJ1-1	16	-	TGCGCCAGCAGCAACGTCTATTCAGGGATGAACACTGAAGCTTTCTTT	CASSNVYSGMNTEAFF
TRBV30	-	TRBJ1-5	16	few	TGTGCCTGGAGTGTACCGGCAGCGGGGAGCAATCAGCCCCAGCATTTT	CAWSVPAAGSNQPQHF
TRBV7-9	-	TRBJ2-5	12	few	TGTGCCAGCAGCTTCGGGGAAGAGACCCAGTACTTC	CASSFGEETQYF
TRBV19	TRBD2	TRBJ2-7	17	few	TGTGCCAGTAGTATTTATGGCCGGCTAGCGGAATCCTACGAGCAGTACTTC	CASSIYGRLAESYEQYF
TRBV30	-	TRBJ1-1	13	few	TGTGCCTGGACCCGGCGGCGGAACACTGAAGCTTTCTTT	CAWTRRRNTEAFF
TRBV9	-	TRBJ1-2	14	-	TGTGCCAGCAGCGTTTGGAGGTCAGGGGATGGCTACACCTTC	CASSVWRSGDGYTF
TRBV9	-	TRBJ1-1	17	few	TGTGCCAGCAGCGTAGATGGAGGGAGCGGTGGGAGCACTGAAGCTTTCTTT	CASSVDGGSGGSTEAFF
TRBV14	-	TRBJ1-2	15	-	TGTGCCAGCAGCCAAGACCAGGGGACCTATTCTGGCTACACCTTC	CASSQDQGTYSGYTF
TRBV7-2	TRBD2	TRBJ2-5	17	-	TGTGCCAGCAGCCCCGAGGGGCTAGCGGGAGGGTGGGAGACCCAGTACTTC	CASSPEGLAGGWETQYF
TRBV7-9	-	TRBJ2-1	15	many	TGTGCCAGCAGCGAGACGGGAGTGGCCTACAATGAGCAGTTCTTC	CASSETGVAYNEQFF
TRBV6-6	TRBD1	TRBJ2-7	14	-	TGTGCCAGCAGTTACGGGCAGGGGGTGAACGAGCAGTACTTC	CASSYGQGVNEQYF
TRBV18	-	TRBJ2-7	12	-	TGTGCCAGCTCATTCGACATCGACGAGCAGTACTTC	CASSFDIDEQYF
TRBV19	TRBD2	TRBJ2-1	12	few	TGTGCCAGTAGTATTGGGGAGGGTGAGCAGTTCTTC	CASSIGEGEQFF
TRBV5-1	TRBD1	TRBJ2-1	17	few	TGCGCCAGCAGCTTGGACAGGGGGCAGTTCTCCTACAATGAGCAGTTCTTC	CASSLDRGQFSYNEQFF
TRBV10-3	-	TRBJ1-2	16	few	TGTGCCATCAGTGAGTCGTATAGGACATCAAACTATGGCTACACCTTC	CAISESYRTSNYGYTF
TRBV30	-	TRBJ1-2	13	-	TGTGCCTGGAGTGTATCGTATTACTATGGCTACACCTTC	CAWSVSYYYGYTF
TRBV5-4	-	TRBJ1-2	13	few	TGTGCCAGCAGCTTGGGGGCAGGGCAAGGCTACACCTTC	CASSLGAGQGYTF
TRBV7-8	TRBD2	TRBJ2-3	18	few	TGTGCCAGCAGCCAAAGGGCGGGGACTAGCGGGAGGGCAGATACGCAGTATTTT	CASSQRAGTSGRADTQYF
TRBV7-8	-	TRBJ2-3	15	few	TGTGCCAGCAGCTCGAGGCGGGGGCGGACAGATACGCAGTATTTT	CASSSRRGRTDTQYF
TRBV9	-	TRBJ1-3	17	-	TGTGCCAGCAGCGCAGCCGGCAGGGGCTATCCAAGAAACACCATATATTTT	CASSAAGRGYPRNTIYF
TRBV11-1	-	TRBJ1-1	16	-	TGTGCCAGCAGCTTAGGTGCAGGGATCATGAACACTGAAGCTTTCTTT	CASSLGAGIMNTEAFF
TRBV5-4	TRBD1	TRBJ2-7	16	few	TGTGCCAGCAGCGCTGGGACAGGGCGACGAGCCTACGAGCAGTACTTC	CASSAGTGRRAYEQYF
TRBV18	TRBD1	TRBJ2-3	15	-	TGTGCCAGCTCACCACCGGACAGGGACACAGATACGCAGTATTTT	CASSPPDRDTDTQYF
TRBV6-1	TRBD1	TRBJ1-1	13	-	TGTGCCAACACCCGACAGGGCGGCACTGAAGCTTTCTTT	CANTRQGGTEAFF
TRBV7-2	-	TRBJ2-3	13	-	TGTGCCAGCAGCTTACAGGTTGGAGATACGCAGTATTTT	CASSLQVGDTQYF
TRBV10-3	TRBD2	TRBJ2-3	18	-	TGTGCCATCAGTGAGACTCTAGCGGGGGGCTTGAGCACAGATACGCAGTATTTT	CAISETLAGGLSTDTQYF
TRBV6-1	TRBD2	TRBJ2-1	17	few	TGTGCCAGCAGTGCATACGCGCTAGCGGGAGTTTCCAATGAGCAGTTCTTC	CASSAYALAGVSNEQFF
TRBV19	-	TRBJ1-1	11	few	TGTGCCAGTAACGCAGGGTTCGAAGCTTTCTTT	CASNAGFEAFF
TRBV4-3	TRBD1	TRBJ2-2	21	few	TGCGCCAGCAGCCAAGAAAGAGGGGGGACAGGGGGGAACCGAATCACCGGGGAGCTGTTTTTT	CASSQERGGTGGNRITGELFF
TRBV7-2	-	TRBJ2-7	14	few	TGTGCCAGCAGCTCCGGTACAACAGGCGGCGAGCAGTACTTC	CASSSGTTGGEQYF
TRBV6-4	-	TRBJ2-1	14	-	TGTGCCAGCAGTGTACAATCAGGGGTCCGGGAGCAGTTCTTC	CASSVQSGVREQFF
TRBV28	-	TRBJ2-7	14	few	TGTGCCAGCAGTTTTGATCTGGTTCAACTGCCTCAGTACTTC	CASSFDLVQLPQYF
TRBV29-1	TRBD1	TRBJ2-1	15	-	TGCAGCGTCCGGTTTGACAGGGCGAGTTTGAGTGAGCAGTTCTTC	CSVRFDRASLSEQFF
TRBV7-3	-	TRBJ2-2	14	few	TGTGCCAGCAGCTCGGGACTGTTCCTCGGGGAGCTGTTTTTT	CASSSGLFLGELFF
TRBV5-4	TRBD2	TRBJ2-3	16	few	TGTGCCAGCAGCTATCTTCTAGCGGGAAGCACAGATACGCAGTATTTT	CASSYLLAGSTDTQYF
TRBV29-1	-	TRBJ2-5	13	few	TGCAGCGTTGCCGGGACAATACAAGAGACCCAGTACTTC	CSVAGTIQETQYF
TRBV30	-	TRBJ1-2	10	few	TGTGCCTGCCAGGGCCCTGGCTACACCTTC	CACQGPGYTF
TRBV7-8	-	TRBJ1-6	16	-	TGTGCCAGCAGCTTAGCGCCAGGGATGCCCAATTCACCCCTCCACTTT	CASSLAPGMPNSPLHF
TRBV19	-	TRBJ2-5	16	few	TGTGCCAGTAGCAACACGGACACTCACCAGGGAGAGACCCAGTACTTC	CASSNTDTHQGETQYF
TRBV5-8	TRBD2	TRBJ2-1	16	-	TGTGCCAGCAGCTTGGGGACTAGCGGGAGGATAGATGAGCAGTTCTTC	CASSLGTSGRIDEQFF
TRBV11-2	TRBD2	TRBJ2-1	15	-	TGTGCCAGCAGCTTAGTTCTAGCGGGGGGCAATGAGCAGTTCTTC	CASSLVLAGGNEQFF
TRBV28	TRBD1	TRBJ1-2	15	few	TGTGCCAGCAGTTCTCAACCCGGGACAGGGGATGGCTACACCTTC	CASSSQPGTGDGYTF
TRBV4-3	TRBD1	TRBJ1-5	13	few	TGCGCCAGCAGCCAAACACAGGGGCGGCCCCAGCATTTT	CASSQTQGRPQHF